The T cell receptor beta chain described here comes from a study of blood T cell repertoires in COVID-19. Whole-study context: COVID-19 samples from acute and convalescent phases originated in the United States, Italy and Spain. The analysed material was cDNA or gDNA that came from T cells, B-cell-depleted T cells, or PBMCs.

In the original workflow: Amplification from reference gene primers served as the basis for estimated nucleated cell counts. Assay: immunoSEQ multiplex PCR; the TCRdb copy retains only in-frame clones and omits some. V and J calls and clone size are those listed in that table; D and trimming were worked out from the DNA. The sample includes tens of thousands of clones, approximately 91% of them seen just once. The germline CDR1 and CDR2 sequences are GTSNPN and SVGIG (reference sequence). Trimming took 4 bases from V and 0 from J, leaving 12 bases between them. This CDR3 has 14 amino acids. The sequence was collected from a woman between 45 and 60 years old with active or convalescent COVID-19. Input material: peripheral blood. The V gene is TRBV30, the J gene TRBJ1-2, with no clear D. The DNA of the CDR3 is TGTGCCTGGACCGGGGTTACAACTAACTATGGCTACACCTTC. Translating it yields CAWTGVTTNYGYTF.